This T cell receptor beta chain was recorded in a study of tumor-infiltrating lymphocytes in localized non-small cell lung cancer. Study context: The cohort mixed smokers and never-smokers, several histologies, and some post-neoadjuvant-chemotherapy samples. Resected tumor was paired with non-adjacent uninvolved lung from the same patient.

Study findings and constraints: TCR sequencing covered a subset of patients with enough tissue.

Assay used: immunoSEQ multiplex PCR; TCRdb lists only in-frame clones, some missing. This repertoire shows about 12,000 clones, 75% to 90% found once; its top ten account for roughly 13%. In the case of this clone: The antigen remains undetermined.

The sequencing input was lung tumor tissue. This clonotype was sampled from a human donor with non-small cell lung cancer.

The CDR3, as DNA: TGTGCCAGCAGCTTACGGGGCAGGGGGGGCACTGAAGCTTTCTTT. Protein: CASSLRGRGGTEAFF. The chain links TRBV7-9 to TRBJ1-1, with 7 nucleotides matching TRBD1. This CDR3 is built from 15 residues. The V and J ends lost 2 bases and 4 bases, in that order; junction bases with no gene match: 7. CDR1 SEHNR and CDR2 FQNEAQ come from the germline V gene (reference sequence).